Listed here are 23 T cell receptor beta chains from one sample, sequenced in a study of T cell repertoires in cytomegalovirus infection. Via MiXCR, TCRdb re-called the reads, giving one row per CDR3 protein. This table holds 90,000 to 130,000 distinct CDR3 sequences, about 9.5% found once. These receptors lack a known antigen. The sequencing sample was made of PBMCs, sequenced either directly or after in vitro stimulation (not recorded which). The origin of the receptors is a human donor in good health (CMV status not recorded). Some clones in this sample may be carry-over from other donors' samples.

In this sample, this clonotype turned up many times. V usage is TRBV11-2 and J usage is TRBJ2-5, with a possible D match to TRBD2 (6 bases). The CDR3 has 15 amino acids. CDR1 SGHAT and CDR2 FQNNGV come from the germline V gene. The ends were cut back, 1 base at V and 5 bases at J, with 14 bases in the middle. CDR3 bases: TGTGCCAGCAGCTTAGGGACGGGAGTAGGCGAGACCCAGTACTTC. The encoded protein is CASSLGTGVGETQYF. Drawing the rest from reference TRBV11-2 and TRBJ2-5, the complete variable domain is EAGVAQSPRYKIIEKRQSVAFWCNPISGHATLYWYQQILGQGPKLLIQFQNNGVVDDSQLPKDRFSAERLKGVDSTLKIQPAKLEDSAVYLCASSLGTGVGETQYFGPGTRLLVL.

This clonotype was observed many times. This chain connects TRBV5-4 to TRBJ1-1; D might be TRBD1 (5 bases). V lost 4 bases and J 6 bases, leaving 10 bases between the germline ends. The CDR3 is 12 residues long. The germline CDR1 and CDR2 sequences are SGHNT and YYREEE (reference sequence). Here the CDR3 reads CASSREGAEAFF. CDR3 bases: TGTGCCAGCAGCCGTGAAGGGGCTGAAGCTTTCTTT.

This clonotype was detected many times. The chain employs TRBV5-6 and TRBJ2-7; D unresolved. The CDR3 has 13 residues. Germline values: CDR1 SGHDT, CDR2 YYEEEE. V lost 0 bases, J lost 2 bases, and 6 bases lay in between. The chain's CDR3 is CASSLEFPYEQYF. DNA for the CDR3: TGTGCCAGCAGCTTGGAATTCCCCTACGAGCAGTACTTC.

This clonotype was picked up many times. The V gene is TRBV7-2, the J gene TRBJ2-7; 9 bases map to TRBD1. The CDR3 is made up of 14 amino acids. Germline CDR1 SGHTA, CDR2 FQGNSA. The ends lost 5 bases at V and 3 bases at J; junction bases unmatched: 5. The CDR3 spells CASSRRDRDYEQYF. CDR3 coding DNA: TGTGCCAGCAGCCGCCGGGACAGGGACTACGAGCAGTACTTC.

The V gene is TRBV12-3 or TRBV12-4, the J gene TRBJ1-2; D is unclear. The V and J ends lost 5 bases and 4 bases respectively, with 8 bases between them. The CDR3 length is 12 residues. This chain's CDR3 is CASSIGSYGYTF. As DNA, the CDR3 is TGTGCCAGCAGTATAGGGAGCTATGGCTACACCTTC.

The chain employs TRBV14 and TRBJ2-2, with unresolved D. The CDR3 runs to 14 residues. V was trimmed by 3 bases and J by 4 bases, leaving 9 bases between them. Germline loops: CDR1 SGHDN, CDR2 FVKESK. CDR3 loop: CASSQFLSTGELFF. For the CDR3, the DNA is TGTGCCAGCAGCCAGTTTTTGAGCACCGGGGAGCTGTTTTTT.

This clonotype was observed a few times. J is TRBJ1-2 and V is TRBV28, with D uncertain. The CDR3 totals 13 residues. Per germline, CDR1 MDHEN and CDR2 SYDVKM. V was pared by 3 bases and J by 8 bases, with 13 bases between. Written as DNA, the CDR3 is TGTGCCAGCAGTTTTCGAAGGGATCGCGGCTACACCTTC. It translates to CASSFRRDRGYTF.

This clonotype was observed at least ten times. Because the CDR3's place on the DNA is in doubt, the DNA is left out and the CDR3 is given as listed by TCRdb. The chain joins TRBV7-2 to TRBJ2-1; TRBD2 is taken as the D call from the table, unchecked against the DNA. CDR1 SGHTA and CDR2 FQGNSA come from the germline V gene. Ends included, the CDR3 has 17 residues. CDR3 residues: CASSLVAGGTSWNFLFF.

This clonotype was observed a handful of times. The chain joins TRBV7-3 to TRBJ1-2; no definite D call. The CDR3 is 11 amino acids. Per germline, CDR1 SGHTA and CDR2 FQGTGA. Trimming took 3 bases from V and 6 from J, leaving 5 bases between them. CDR3 residues: CASSLRDGYTF. The CDR3 nucleotides read TGTGCCAGCAGCTTGCGGGATGGCTACACCTTC.

This clonotype was seen many times. This chain links TRBV7-9 with TRBJ2-1, with D perhaps being TRBD1 or TRBD2 (5 bases each). Per the germline V gene, CDR1 is SEHNR and CDR2 is FQNEAQ (reference sequence). The CDR3 spans 13 residues. V shed 4 bases and J shed 16 bases, with 20 bases lying between them. CDR3 nucleotides: TGTGCCAGCAGCTCCCGGGACCTAAATCCCCCTTTCTTC. Its translation: CASSSRDLNPPFF.

This clonotype was seen at least ten times. The chain couples TRBV7-6 to TRBJ2-5; D ambiguous. Germline V CDR1 and CDR2: SGHVS, FNYEAQ. This CDR3 region has 11 residues. The V and J ends lost 5 bases and 5 bases respectively, with 6 bases between them. CDR3 DNA sequence: TGTGCCAGCAGCGACGGGGAGACCCAGTACTTC. Residues: CASSDGETQYF. The complete variable domain, with remaining parts taken from reference TRBV7-6 and TRBJ2-5, reads GAGVSQSPRYKVTKRGQDVALRCDPISGHVSLYWYRQALGQGPEFLTYFNYEAQQDKSGLPNDRFSAERPEGSISTLTIQRTEQRDSAMYRCASSDGETQYFGPGTRLLVL.

The genes are TRBV28 and TRBJ2-6; TRBD2 is a possible D gene (6 bases). V was cut by 5 bases and J by 1 base, with 12 bases left in between. CDR3 size: 16 residues. Looked up from germline, CDR1 is MDHEN and CDR2 is SYDVKM. This CDR3 is CASSPHAGSGANVLTF. CDR3 nucleotides: TGTGCCAGCAGTCCGCATGCGGGGTCTGGGGCCAACGTCCTGACTTTC.

The chain has TRBV12-3 or TRBV12-4 and TRBJ2-1; the D is unclear. CDR3 length: 12 amino acids. Between the trimmed V and J ends, which lost 5 bases and 6 bases, there was a span of 8 bases. The CDR3 DNA reads TGTGCCAGCAGTCAACAGTCCAATGAGCAGTTCTTC. It encodes CASSQQSNEQFF.

The V gene is TRBV6-6, the J gene TRBJ1-3; D not certain. V dropped 6 bases and J dropped 2 bases, with 14 bases sitting between them. The CDR3 sequence is 15 residues long. Germline-derived CDR1 and CDR2 are MNHNY and SVGAGI (reference sequence). The CDR3 protein is CASSGISVAGNTIYF. CDR3 nucleotides: TGTGCCAGCAGCGGGATTTCGGTAGCTGGAAACACCATATATTTT.

This chain connects TRBV7-6 to TRBJ2-1, with a tentative D call TRBD2 (6 bases). This CDR3 has 15 residues. V lost 6 bases and J lost 6, with 18 bases in between. Germline V gene data show CDR1 as SGHVS and CDR2 as FNYEAQ. The CDR3 sequence: CASSPTGGPFNEQFF. The CDR3 nucleotides are TGTGCCAGCAGTCCAACTGGAGGGCCCTTCAATGAGCAGTTCTTC.

This clonotype came up a few times. The rearrangement joins TRBV12-5 to TRBJ1-1, with a weak D call TRBD1 (5 bases). Trimming took off 4 bases at V and 0 bases at J, with 12 bases between the two ends. The CDR3 spans 15 residues. CDR1 is LGHNT and CDR2 is FRNRAP in the germline V gene. The CDR3 here is CASGWGSYMNTEAFF. The CDR3 DNA reads as TGTGCTAGTGGTTGGGGGTCATATATGAACACTGAAGCTTTCTTT.

This clonotype was recorded at least ten times. This chain links TRBV20-1 with TRBJ1-5; TRBD1 matches 10 bases. CDR1 DFQATT and CDR2 SNEGSKA come from the germline V gene (reference sequence). This CDR3 contains 16 residues. V shed 5 bases and J 0 bases; nucleotides not matched to a gene: 7. The CDR3 DNA is TGCAGTGCTGCGGACAGGGGGAAGGTTAGCAATCAGCCCCAGCATTTT. As protein: CSAADRGKVSNQPQHF.

V is TRBV28 and J is TRBJ1-1; 7 nucleotides agree with TRBD1. V shed 6 bases, J shed 1 base, and the junction held 5 bases outside the gene matches. This CDR3 contains 14 residues. Germline V CDR1 and CDR2: MDHEN, SYDVKM. The CDR3, as DNA: TGTGCCAGCAGCATGGGACAGCCGAACACTGAAGCTTTCTTT. It translates to CASSMGQPNTEAFF.

This clonotype showed up many times. The V and J genes are TRBV28 and TRBJ2-2; 8 bases map to TRBD2. The CDR3 contains 12 residues. The germline V gene encodes CDR1 MDHEN and CDR2 SYDVKM. V dropped 9 bases and J dropped 5; count of bases not matched to a gene: 2. The CDR3 nucleotides are TGTGCCAGAGAGCGGGAGACCGGGGAGCTGTTTTTT. Its protein product is CARERETGELFF.

The V and J genes are TRBV4-3 and TRBJ2-1; tentatively, D is TRBD2 (6 bases). The CDR3 loop spans 15 amino acids. Germline V gene data show CDR1 as LGHNA and CDR2 as YSLEER. V shed 1 base and J shed 0 bases, with 7 bases lying between them. The CDR3 coding sequence is TGCGCCAGCAGCCAAGCGGGAGACTCCTACAATGAGCAGTTCTTC. It encodes CASSQAGDSYNEQFF.

This clonotype appeared a few times. This sequence joins TRBV29-1 and TRBJ2-1, with D unclear. Trimming removed 5 bases at V and 8 bases at J, with 10 bases between. Germline-derived CDR1 and CDR2 are SQVTM and ANQGSEA. The CDR3 is 11 residues long. The DNA for the CDR3 is TGCAGCGTTAACCGGGTCTATGAGCAGTTCTTC. Amino acids: CSVNRVYEQFF.

The V and J genes are TRBV7-9 and TRBJ2-1; TRBD1 is a possible D gene (6 bases). Germline loops: CDR1 SEHNR, CDR2 FQNEAQ (reference sequence). The CDR3 loop spans 14 amino acids. Trimming took 3 bases from V and 9 from J, leaving 15 bases between them. CDR3 DNA: TGTGCCAGCAGCTTTCCCGGACAGCACTTTGAGCAGTTCTTC. Amino acids: CASSFPGQHFEQFF.

Only a few counts were recorded for this clonotype. CDR3 loop: CASSYISGNTIYF. The CDR3 DNA reads as TGTGCCAGCAGTTACATCTCTGGAAACACCATATATTTT. This sequence joins TRBV6-6 and TRBJ1-3; no clear D. This CDR3 contains 13 residues. The germline V gene has CDR1 MNHNY and CDR2 SVGAGI (reference sequence). V lost 2 bases, J lost 0 bases, and 2 bases lay in between.